Presented here are 11 T cell receptor beta chains from one specimen sequenced in a study of blood T cell repertoires in COVID-19. The method was immunoSEQ multiplex PCR; TCRdb's version includes in-frame clones alone and lacks a portion of them. The repertoire holds under 250,000 clones, about 83% seen once, with around 7.9% in the top ten. Sequences were obtained from peripheral blood. The receptors derive from a middle-aged man with active or convalescent COVID-19.

This clone came up a few times. Here the CDR3 reads CASSPLVRDTQYF. The DNA for the CDR3 is TGTGCCAGCAGCCCACTAGTCCGGGATACGCAGTATTTT. The chain employs TRBV6-5 and TRBJ2-3, with D possibly matching TRBD2 (5 bases). V was pared by 6 bases and J by 6 bases, with 13 bases between. This CDR3 spans 13 amino acids. Germline-derived CDR1 and CDR2 are MNHEY and SVGAGI.

The chain couples TRBV29-1 to TRBJ2-3, with 8 bases identical to TRBD2. Germline V gene data show CDR1 as SQVTM and CDR2 as ANQGSEA. V shed 5 bases, J shed 1 base, and the junction held 14 bases outside the gene matches. There are 17 residues in the CDR3. CDR3 sequence reads: CSVKFGAGEVRTDTQYF. In DNA form, the CDR3 reads TGCAGCGTTAAGTTTGGAGCGGGAGAGGTTCGCACAGATACGCAGTATTTT.

The chain carries TRBV5-6 and TRBJ1-1; unclear D gene. Per germline, CDR1 SGHDT and CDR2 YYEEEE. The CDR3 sequence is 16 residues long. V lost 0 bases to trimming and J lost 6 bases, with 18 bases between them. In DNA form, the CDR3 reads TGTGCCAGCAGCTTGGAACGTGGTCCTATCCCGGCTGAAGCTTTCTTT. This sequence encodes CASSLERGPIPAEAFF.

The chain employs TRBV5-1 and TRBJ2-1; 9 nucleotides line up with TRBD1. Trimming took 0 bases from V and 7 from J; bases not matched to a gene: 11. The V gene's germline CDR1 is SGHRS and CDR2 YFSETQ. The CDR3 runs 17 residues. CDR3 bases: TGCGCCAGCAGCTTGGGACCCGGGACAGGGCTTCAAAATGAGCAGTTCTTC. Translation gives CASSLGPGTGLQNEQFF.

The rearrangement links TRBV5-6 to TRBJ1-4, with D tentatively TRBD1 (5 bases). The CDR3 sequence is 13 residues long. V lost 2 bases, J lost 8 bases, and 10 bases lay in between. CDR1 and CDR2 (germline): SGHDT, YYEEEE. The CDR3 reads CASSFREGEKLFF. In DNA form, the CDR3 reads TGTGCCAGCAGCTTCAGGGAGGGCGAAAAACTGTTTTTT. Using reference TRBV5-6 and TRBJ1-4 for the parts outside the CDR3, the full variable domain is DAGVTQSPTHLIKTRGQQVTLRCSPKSGHDTVSWYQQALGQGPQFIFQYYEEEERQRGNFPDRFSGHQFPNYSSELNVNALLLGDSALYLCASSFREGEKLFFGSGTQLSVL.

The chain has TRBV30 and TRBJ1-5, with D maybe TRBD1 (5 bases). Trimming removed 0 bases at V and 9 bases at J, with 6 bases between. Germline-derived CDR1 and CDR2 are GTSNPN and SVGIG (reference sequence). The CDR3 runs 11 residues. This CDR3 is CAWSVGGPQHF. CDR3 nucleotides: TGTGCCTGGAGTGTGGGGGGGCCCCAGCATTTT.

This rearrangement joins TRBV6-2 or TRBV6-3 to TRBJ2-1, with a possible D match to TRBD1 (5 bases). CDR3 length: 15 residues. Per the germline V gene, CDR1 is MNHEY and CDR2 is SVGEGT. V was shortened by 5 bases and J by 3 bases, with 14 bases between the two germline ends. The DNA of the CDR3 is TGTGCCAGCAGTCACGACGGACAACACTACAATGAGCAGTTCTTC. Its protein is CASSHDGQHYNEQFF.

The chain is built from TRBV2 and TRBJ1-5; 7 bases match TRBD1. The CDR3 is made up of 15 amino acids. The ends lost 8 bases at V and 4 bases at J; junction bases unmatched: 11. Germline CDR1 reads SNHLY; CDR2 reads FYNNEI. As DNA, the CDR3 is TGTGCCAGCGGCAAAGACCGGGACAGAAATCAGCCCCAGCATTTT. It specifies CASGKDRDRNQPQHF.

The CDR3 nucleotides are TGTGCCAGTAGTATACCTGGGAGGGGCAATCAGCCCCAGCATTTT. This gives the protein CASSIPGRGNQPQHF. The rearrangement joins TRBV19 to TRBJ1-5, with D hard to call. V was pared by 2 bases and J by 2 bases, with 10 bases between. The CDR3 spans 15 residues. The V gene's germline CDR1 is LNHDA and CDR2 SQIVND (reference sequence).

This clone was counted once. This chain uses TRBV6-5 with TRBJ1-3; D not certain. The ends were cut back, 0 bases at V and 4 bases at J, with 10 bases in the middle. Germline-derived CDR1 and CDR2 are MNHEY and SVGAGI. This CDR3 spans 15 amino acids. CDR3 sequence reads: CASSYSPVPGNTIYF. The DNA of the CDR3 is TGTGCCAGCAGTTACTCCCCGGTCCCCGGAAACACCATATATTTT.

The J gene is TRBJ2-1, the V gene TRBV7-2; 11 nucleotides line up with TRBD2. Germline assignment: CDR1 SGHTA and CDR2 FQGNSA. J lost 6 bases, V lost 2 bases, and 3 bases had no gene match. The CDR3 length is 15 residues. CDR3 amino acids: CASSLSLAGGNEQFF. The CDR3, as DNA: TGTGCCAGCAGCTTATCTCTAGCGGGAGGCAATGAGCAGTTCTTC.